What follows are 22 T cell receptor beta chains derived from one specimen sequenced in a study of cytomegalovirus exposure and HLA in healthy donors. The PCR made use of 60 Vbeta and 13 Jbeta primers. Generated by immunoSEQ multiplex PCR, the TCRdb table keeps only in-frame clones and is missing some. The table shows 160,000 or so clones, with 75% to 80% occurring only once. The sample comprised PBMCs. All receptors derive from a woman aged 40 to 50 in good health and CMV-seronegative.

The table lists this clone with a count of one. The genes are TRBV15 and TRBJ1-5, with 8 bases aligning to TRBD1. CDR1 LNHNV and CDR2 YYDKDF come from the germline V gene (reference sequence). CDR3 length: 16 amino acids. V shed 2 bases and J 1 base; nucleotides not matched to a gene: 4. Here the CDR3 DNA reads TGTGCCACCAGCAGACAGGGGGCCGGGAGCAATCAGCCCCAGCATTTT. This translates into CATSRQGAGSNQPQHF. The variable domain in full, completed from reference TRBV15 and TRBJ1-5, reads DAMVIQNPRYQVTQFGKPVTLSCSQTLNHNVMYWYQQKSSQAPKLLFHYYDKDFNNEADTPDNFQSRRPNTSFCFLDIRSPGLGDTAMYLCATSRQGAGSNQPQHFGDGTRLSIL.

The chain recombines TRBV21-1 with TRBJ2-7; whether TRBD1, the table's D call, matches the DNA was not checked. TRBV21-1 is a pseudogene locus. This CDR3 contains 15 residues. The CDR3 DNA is TGTGCCAGCAGCCACTTCCGAGGACAGAGGTACGAGCAGTACTTC. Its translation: CASSHFRGQRYEQYF.

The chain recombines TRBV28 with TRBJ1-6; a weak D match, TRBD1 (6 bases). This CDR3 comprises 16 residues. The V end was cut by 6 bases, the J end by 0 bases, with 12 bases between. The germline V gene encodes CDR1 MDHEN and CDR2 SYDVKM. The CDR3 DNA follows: TGTGCCAGCAGATCCAGGGGTAGCTCCTATAATTCACCCCTCCACTTT. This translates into CASRSRGSSYNSPLHF. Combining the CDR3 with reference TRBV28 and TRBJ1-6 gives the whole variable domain DVKVTQSSRYLVKRTGEKVFLECVQDMDHENMFWYRQDPGLGLRLIYFSYDVKMKEKGDIPEGYSVSREKKERFSLILESASTNQTSMYLCASRSRGSSYNSPLHFGNGTRLTVT.

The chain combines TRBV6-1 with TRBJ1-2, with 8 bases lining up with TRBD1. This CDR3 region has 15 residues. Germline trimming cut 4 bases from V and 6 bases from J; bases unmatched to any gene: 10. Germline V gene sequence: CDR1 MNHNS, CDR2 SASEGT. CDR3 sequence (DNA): TGTGCCAGCAGTGCCCGACAGGGGTCGCCGAATGGCTACACCTTC. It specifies CASSARQGSPNGYTF.

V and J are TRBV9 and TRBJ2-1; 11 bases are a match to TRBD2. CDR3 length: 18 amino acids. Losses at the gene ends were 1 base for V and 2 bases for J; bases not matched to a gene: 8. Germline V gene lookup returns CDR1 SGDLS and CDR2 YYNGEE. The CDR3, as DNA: TGTGCCAGCAGCGTATCCCTAGCGGGGGGCGAGACCTACAATGAGCAGTTCTTC. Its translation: CASSVSLAGGETYNEQFF.

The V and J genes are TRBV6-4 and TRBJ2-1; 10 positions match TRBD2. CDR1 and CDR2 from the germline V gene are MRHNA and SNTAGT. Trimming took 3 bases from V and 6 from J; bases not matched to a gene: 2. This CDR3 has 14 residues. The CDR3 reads CASSEERGGNEQFF. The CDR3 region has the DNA TGTGCCAGCAGTGAGGAGCGGGGGGGCAATGAGCAGTTCTTC.

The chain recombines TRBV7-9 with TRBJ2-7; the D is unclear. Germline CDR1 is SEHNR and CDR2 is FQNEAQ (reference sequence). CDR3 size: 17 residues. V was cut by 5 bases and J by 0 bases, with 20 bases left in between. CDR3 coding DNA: TGTGCCAGCAGCCCGAAGAGGCCAAGCCTTACCTCCTACGAGCAGTACTTC. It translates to CASSPKRPSLTSYEQYF.

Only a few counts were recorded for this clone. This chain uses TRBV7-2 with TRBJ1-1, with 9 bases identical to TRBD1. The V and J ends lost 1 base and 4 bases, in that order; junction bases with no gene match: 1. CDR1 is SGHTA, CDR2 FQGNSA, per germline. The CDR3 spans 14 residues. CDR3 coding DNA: TGTGCCAGCAGCTTAGTGACAGGGGGCACTGAAGCTTTCTTT. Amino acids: CASSLVTGGTEAFF.

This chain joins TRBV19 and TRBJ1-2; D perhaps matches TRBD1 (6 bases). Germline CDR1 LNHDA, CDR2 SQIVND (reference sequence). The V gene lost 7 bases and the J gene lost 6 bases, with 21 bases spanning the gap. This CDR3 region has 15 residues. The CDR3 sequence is CASTRGGPGIHGYTF. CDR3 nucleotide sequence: TGTGCCAGTACCCGGGGGGGGCCAGGGATCCATGGCTACACCTTC.

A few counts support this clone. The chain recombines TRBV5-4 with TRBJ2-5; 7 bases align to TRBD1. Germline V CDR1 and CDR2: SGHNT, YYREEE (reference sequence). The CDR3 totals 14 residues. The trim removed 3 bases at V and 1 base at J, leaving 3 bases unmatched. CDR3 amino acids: CASSSGQSQETQYF. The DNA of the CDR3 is TGTGCCAGCAGCTCGGGACAGAGCCAAGAGACCCAGTACTTC.

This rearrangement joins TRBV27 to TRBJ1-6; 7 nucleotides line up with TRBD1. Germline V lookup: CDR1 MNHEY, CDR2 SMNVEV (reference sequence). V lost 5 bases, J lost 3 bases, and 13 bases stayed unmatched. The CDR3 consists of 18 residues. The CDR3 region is CASSPLPNRQGYNSPLHF. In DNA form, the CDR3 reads TGTGCCAGCAGTCCACTCCCCAATCGACAGGGCTATAATTCACCCCTCCACTTT.

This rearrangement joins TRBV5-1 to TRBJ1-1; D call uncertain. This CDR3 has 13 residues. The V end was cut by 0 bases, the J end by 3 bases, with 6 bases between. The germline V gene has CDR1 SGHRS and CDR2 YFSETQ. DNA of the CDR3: TGCGCCAGCAGCTTGGACAGCCACACTGAAGCTTTCTTT. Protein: CASSLDSHTEAFF.

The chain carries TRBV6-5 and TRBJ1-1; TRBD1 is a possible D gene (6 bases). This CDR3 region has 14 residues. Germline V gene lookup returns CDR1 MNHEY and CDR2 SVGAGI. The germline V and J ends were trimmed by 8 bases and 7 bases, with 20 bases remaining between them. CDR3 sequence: CASRYRVWELEAFF. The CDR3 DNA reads TGTGCCAGCCGCTACAGGGTTTGGGAGCTTGAAGCTTTCTTT.

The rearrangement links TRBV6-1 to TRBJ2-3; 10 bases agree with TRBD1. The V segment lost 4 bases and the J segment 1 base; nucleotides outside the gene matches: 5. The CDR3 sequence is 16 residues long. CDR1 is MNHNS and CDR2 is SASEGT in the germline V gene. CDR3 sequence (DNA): TGTGCCAGCAGTGCCCGACAGGGGGCCGGCACAGATACGCAGTATTTT. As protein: CASSARQGAGTDTQYF.

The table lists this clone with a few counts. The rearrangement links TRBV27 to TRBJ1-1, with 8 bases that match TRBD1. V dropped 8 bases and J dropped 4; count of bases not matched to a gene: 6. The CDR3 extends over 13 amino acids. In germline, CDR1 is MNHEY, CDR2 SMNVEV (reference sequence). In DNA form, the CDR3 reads TGTGCCAGCGGTCGTACAGGGGGCACTGAAGCTTTCTTT. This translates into CASGRTGGTEAFF.

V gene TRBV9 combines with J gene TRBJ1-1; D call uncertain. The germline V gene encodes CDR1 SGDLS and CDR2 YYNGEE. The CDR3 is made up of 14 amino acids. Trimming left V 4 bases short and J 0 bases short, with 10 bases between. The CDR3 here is CASSTVDLNTEAFF. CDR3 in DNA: TGTGCCAGCAGCACAGTGGATTTGAACACTGAAGCTTTCTTT. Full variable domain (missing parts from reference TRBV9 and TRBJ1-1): DSGVTQTPKHLITATGQRVTLRCSPRSGDLSVYWYQQSLDQGLQFLIQYYNGEERAKGNILERFSAQQFPDLHSELNLSSLELGDSALYFCASSTVDLNTEAFFGQGTRLTVV.

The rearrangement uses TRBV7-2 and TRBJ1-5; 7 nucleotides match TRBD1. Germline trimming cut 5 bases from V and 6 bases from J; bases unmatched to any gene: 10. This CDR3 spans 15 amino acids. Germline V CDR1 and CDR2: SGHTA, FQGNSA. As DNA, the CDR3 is TGTGCCAGCAGCACCGACAGGGTACCCAGTCAGCCCCAGCATTTT. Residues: CASSTDRVPSQPQHF.

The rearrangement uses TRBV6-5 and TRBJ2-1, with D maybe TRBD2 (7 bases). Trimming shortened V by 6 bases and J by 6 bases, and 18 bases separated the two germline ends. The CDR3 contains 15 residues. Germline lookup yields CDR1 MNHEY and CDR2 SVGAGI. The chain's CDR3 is CASRRGGANRNEQFF. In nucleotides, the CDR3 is TGTGCCAGCAGAAGGGGGGGGGCTAATCGCAATGAGCAGTTCTTC.

The CDR3 protein is CAFRDGGVRETQYF. CDR3 nucleotide sequence: TGTGCCTTTAGAGACGGGGGTGTGAGGGAGACCCAGTACTTC. The rearrangement uses TRBV6-4 and TRBJ2-5, with a weak D call TRBD2 (6 bases). In germline, CDR1 is MRHNA, CDR2 SNTAGT. This CDR3 is 14 amino acids long. V lost 11 bases and J 5 bases, leaving 21 bases between the germline ends.

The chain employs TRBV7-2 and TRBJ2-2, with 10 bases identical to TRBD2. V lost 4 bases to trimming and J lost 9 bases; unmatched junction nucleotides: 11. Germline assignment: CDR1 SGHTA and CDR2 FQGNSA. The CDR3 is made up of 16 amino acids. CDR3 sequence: CASSSVSGGASRELFF. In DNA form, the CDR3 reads TGTGCCAGCAGCTCTGTGAGCGGGGGGGCCAGTCGGGAGCTGTTTTTT.

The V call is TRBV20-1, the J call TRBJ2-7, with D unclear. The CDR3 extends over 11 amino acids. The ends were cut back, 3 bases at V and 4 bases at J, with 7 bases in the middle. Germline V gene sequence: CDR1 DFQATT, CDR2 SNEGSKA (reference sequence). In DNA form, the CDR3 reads TGCAGTGCTAGTACGCAGTACGAGCAGTACTTC. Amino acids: CSASTQYEQYF.

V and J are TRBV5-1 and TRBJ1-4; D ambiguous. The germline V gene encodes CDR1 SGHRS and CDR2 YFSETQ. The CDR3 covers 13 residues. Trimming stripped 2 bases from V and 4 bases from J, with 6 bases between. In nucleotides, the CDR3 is TGCGCCAGCAGCTTTGGCAGTAATGAAAAACTGTTTTTT. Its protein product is CASSFGSNEKLFF.